What follows are 29 T cell receptor beta chains derived from one specimen sequenced in a study of siplizumab effects on memory and regulatory T cells. Here immunoSEQ multiplex PCR was the method, and the copy in TCRdb shows in-frame clones only, minus some. The table records roughly 100,000 clones, 85% to 95% of them present only once. Sequences were obtained from CD4+ T cells sorted from blood. These receptors all come from a human donor in good health.

CDR3 in amino acids: CASSSRAYEQYF. CDR3 nucleotide sequence: TGTGCCAGCAGCTCCCGAGCCTACGAGCAGTACTTC. This chain connects TRBV7-2 to TRBJ2-7; D unresolved. Per the germline V gene, CDR1 is SGHTA and CDR2 is FQGNSA. V was cut by 4 bases and J by 2 bases, with 6 bases left in between. This CDR3 spans 12 amino acids.

The V and J genes are TRBV2 and TRBJ2-7; no clear D gene. The V end lost 6 bases, the J end lost 0 bases, and 6 bases lay between the germline ends. Per the germline V gene, CDR1 is SNHLY and CDR2 is FYNNEI. The CDR3 extends over 12 amino acids. The CDR3 sequence is CASRGSSYEQYF. DNA of the CDR3: TGTGCCAGCAGGGGCAGCTCCTACGAGCAGTACTTC.

This clone was counted once. The V gene is TRBV4-3, the J gene TRBJ1-1; TRBD1 matches 8 bases. J lost 5 bases, V lost 5 bases, and 4 bases had no gene match. The CDR3 spans 13 residues. Looked up from germline, CDR1 is LGHNA and CDR2 is YSLEER. The CDR3: CASSDRGSTEAFF. The CDR3 region has the DNA TGCGCCAGCAGCGACAGGGGAAGTACTGAAGCTTTCTTT.

The chain employs TRBV12-5 and TRBJ1-5; D is uncertain. This CDR3 spans 11 amino acids. Germline V gene sequence: CDR1 LGHNT, CDR2 FRNRAP. Trimming stripped 6 bases from V and 6 bases from J, with 6 bases between. In nucleotides, the CDR3 is TGTGCTAGTGGGGAGGGTCAGCCCCAGCATTTT. Encoded protein: CASGEGQPQHF.

The chain is built from TRBV27 and TRBJ1-5; the match to TRBD1 covers 9 bases. The CDR3 has 16 residues. V was clipped by 2 bases and J by 6 bases; unmatched bases: 8. Germline values: CDR1 MNHEY, CDR2 SMNVEV (reference sequence). The CDR3 sequence: CASSLRGTGFGQPQHF. Written as DNA, the CDR3 is TGTGCCAGCAGTTTACGAGGGACAGGGTTTGGTCAGCCCCAGCATTTT.

The rearrangement joins TRBV5-1 to TRBJ2-7, with no clear D. The CDR3 has 15 amino acids. V lost 2 bases, J lost 2 bases, and 14 bases lay in between. CDR1 is SGHRS, CDR2 YFSETQ, per germline. CDR3 sequence: CASSFGSVGTYEQYF. CDR3 DNA: TGCGCCAGCAGCTTTGGATCTGTAGGGACCTACGAGCAGTACTTC.

This chain uses TRBV7-9 with TRBJ1-1, with D hard to call. The V end was cut by 1 base, the J end by 9 bases, with 15 bases between. The CDR3 runs 14 residues. The V gene's germline CDR1 is SEHNR and CDR2 FQNEAQ (reference sequence). The CDR3 here is CASSLEVTKGQAFF. DNA of the CDR3: TGTGCCAGCAGCTTAGAGGTAACAAAGGGCCAAGCTTTCTTT.

The chain links TRBV5-4 to TRBJ1-6; D gene unclear. V shed 0 bases and J shed 15 bases, with 7 bases lying between them. The length of the CDR3 is 11 residues. Germline V gene data show CDR1 as SGHNT and CDR2 as YYREEE (reference sequence). DNA of the CDR3: TGTGCCAGCAGCTTGGGGGCCAGCCTCCACTTT. This gives the protein CASSLGASLHF.

This clone was counted once. The chain recombines TRBV19 with TRBJ1-1, with D perhaps matching TRBD1 (5 bases). V lost 1 base and J lost 4, with 10 bases in between. The CDR3 totals 14 residues. Germline V gene data show CDR1 as LNHDA and CDR2 as SQIVND (reference sequence). The CDR3 coding sequence is TGTGCCAGTAGTATAGGGGGGGTTAGCACTGAAGCTTTCTTT. Encoded protein: CASSIGGVSTEAFF.

The chain uses TRBV7-2 and TRBJ1-4; D gene unclear. The V end lost 2 bases, the J end lost 7 bases, and 11 bases lay between the germline ends. Germline V gene data show CDR1 as SGHTA and CDR2 as FQGNSA. The CDR3 covers 14 residues. The CDR3 here is CASSLNTHSEKLFF. DNA of the CDR3: TGTGCCAGCAGCTTAAACACGCATAGTGAAAAACTGTTTTTT.

The genes are TRBV5-5 and TRBJ1-6; no reliable D call. The V gene's germline CDR1 is SGHKS and CDR2 YYEKEE (reference sequence). V lost 4 bases and J 13 bases, leaving 12 bases between the germline ends. The CDR3 has 12 amino acids. In DNA form, the CDR3 reads TGTGCCAGCAGCCCTCGTGGGCCTCCCCTCCACTTT. Translated, it gives CASSPRGPPLHF.

This clone was picked up one time. V is TRBV28 and J is TRBJ1-1; D not resolved. The CDR3 loop spans 13 amino acids. Trimming removed 4 bases at V and 10 bases at J, with 16 bases between. Germline loops: CDR1 MDHEN, CDR2 SYDVKM. CDR3 DNA sequence: TGTGCCAGCAGTTCCATCCCCAGGCAGTCAGCTTTCTTT. This sequence encodes CASSSIPRQSAFF. The variable domain in full, completed from reference TRBV28 and TRBJ1-1, reads DVKVTQSSRYLVKRTGEKVFLECVQDMDHENMFWYRQDPGLGLRLIYFSYDVKMKEKGDIPEGYSVSREKKERFSLILESASTNQTSMYLCASSSIPRQSAFFGQGTRLTVV.

The V gene is TRBV5-1, the J gene TRBJ2-7, with 11 nucleotides matching TRBD2. V was pared by 7 bases and J by 2 bases, with 5 bases of the junction left unmatched. The CDR3 consists of 14 residues. In germline, CDR1 is SGHRS, CDR2 YFSETQ. CDR3 in DNA: TGCGCCAGCGGATTAGCGGGGGGGACCTACGAGCAGTACTTC. This gives the protein CASGLAGGTYEQYF.

The V call is TRBV5-1, the J call TRBJ2-4; TRBD1 might be the D (5 bases). Germline CDR1 SGHRS, CDR2 YFSETQ. Deletions cut 4 bases from V and 5 bases from J, with 16 bases between. The CDR3 contains 15 residues. CDR3: CASSVYLGAENIQYF. CDR3 in DNA: TGCGCCAGCAGCGTTTACCTAGGGGCCGAAAACATTCAGTACTTC.

The genes are TRBV15 and TRBJ2-7; D tentatively fits TRBD1 or TRBD2 (5 bases each). CDR1 LNHNV and CDR2 YYDKDF come from the germline V gene (reference sequence). Trimming removed 0 bases from V and 1 base from J, with 16 bases in between. The CDR3 has 17 amino acids. The DNA of the CDR3 is TGTGCCACCAGCAGAGATTTCGGGACGTATTATTCCTACGAGCAGTACTTC. Amino acids: CATSRDFGTYYSYEQYF.

The gene calls are TRBV6-5 and TRBJ1-1; D perhaps matches TRBD1 (6 bases). This CDR3 spans 14 amino acids. CDR1 and CDR2 from the germline V gene are MNHEY and SVGAGI. Trimming removed 6 bases from V and 4 bases from J, with 15 bases in between. CDR3 loop: CASSDRHLGTEAFF. The CDR3 nucleotides read TGTGCCAGCAGCGACAGGCACTTGGGCACTGAAGCTTTCTTT.

The rearrangement uses TRBV2 and TRBJ2-7, with D maybe TRBD2 (6 bases). Germline CDR1 is SNHLY and CDR2 is FYNNEI. The CDR3 is made up of 14 amino acids. Trimming removed 7 bases from V and 0 bases from J, with 13 bases in between. This chain's CDR3 is CASKRDLSSYEQYF. CDR3 in DNA: TGTGCCAGCAAGAGGGACTTGAGCTCCTACGAGCAGTACTTC.

The rearrangement joins TRBV19 to TRBJ2-7; D not certain. The CDR3 runs 15 residues. V was trimmed by 5 bases and J by 2 bases, leaving 16 bases between them. CDR1 is LNHDA and CDR2 is SQIVND in the germline V gene (reference sequence). In DNA form, the CDR3 reads TGTGCCAGTAGTCCAGGTGGTTGGAGCACCTACGAGCAGTACTTC. This codes for CASSPGGWSTYEQYF.

V and J are TRBV18 and TRBJ2-1, with D unclear. The CDR3 spans 14 residues. The germline gives CDR1 KGHSH, CDR2 LQKENI. V lost 3 bases, J lost 6 bases, and 12 bases lay in between. The CDR3 loop is CASSPDNSFNEQFF. As DNA, the CDR3 is TGTGCCAGCTCACCGGATAACAGCTTCAATGAGCAGTTCTTC.

The chain links TRBV15 to TRBJ2-3; maybe TRBD2 (6 bases). Germline CDR1 and CDR2: LNHNV and YYDKDF (reference sequence). The V end was cut by 0 bases, the J end by 4 bases, with 14 bases between. The CDR3 consists of 16 residues. The DNA of the CDR3 is TGTGCCACCAGCAGAGATGCTGCGGGGACTGCAGATACGCAGTATTTT. Its translation is CATSRDAAGTADTQYF.

This clone occurred a few times. In DNA form, the CDR3 reads TGCAGCGCCAGGACAGGTCAAGAGACCCAGTACTTC. Translated, it gives CSARTGQETQYF. The chain recombines TRBV29-1 with TRBJ2-5; 7 bases fit TRBD1. Trimming removed 7 bases from V and 2 bases from J; junction bases left unmatched: 4. Germline CDR1 and CDR2: SQVTM and ANQGSEA. The CDR3 consists of 12 residues.

This chain connects TRBV10-1 to TRBJ1-1; no clear D gene. The V end lost 0 bases, the J end lost 5 bases, and 4 bases lay between the germline ends. In germline, CDR1 is WNHNN, CDR2 SYGVQD (reference sequence). The CDR3 is 12 residues long. The CDR3 bases are TGCGCCAGCAGTGAGTCCAGGACTGAAGCTTTCTTT. Translated, it gives CASSESRTEAFF.

This clone was counted only a few times. CDR3 in DNA: TGCGCCAGCAGCTTGACCAGGGATCAGCCCCAGCATTTT. Translating gives CASSLTRDQPQHF. The rearrangement joins TRBV5-1 to TRBJ1-5, with D perhaps TRBD1 (5 bases). Germline CDR1 reads SGHRS; CDR2 reads YFSETQ. The V and J ends lost 1 base and 5 bases respectively, with 7 bases between them. The CDR3 runs 13 residues. The complete variable domain, with remaining parts taken from reference TRBV5-1 and TRBJ1-5, reads KAGVTQTPRYLIKTRGQQVTLSCSPISGHRSVSWYQQTPGQGLQFLFEYFSETQRNKGNFPGRFSGRQFSNSRSEMNVSTLELGDSALYLCASSLTRDQPQHFGDGTRLSIL.

The J gene is TRBJ1-5, the V gene TRBV19; TRBD1 is a possible D gene (5 bases). This CDR3 region has 17 residues. V was trimmed by 2 bases and J by 7 bases, leaving 21 bases between them. Germline-derived CDR1 and CDR2 are LNHDA and SQIVND (reference sequence). CDR3 residues: CASSIYGARKNGQPQHF. CDR3 sequence (DNA): TGTGCCAGTAGTATATATGGGGCGAGGAAGAATGGGCAGCCCCAGCATTTT.

This chain's CDR3 is CASSLNQVASGRGNTQYF. Written as DNA, the CDR3 is TGTGCCAGCAGCTTAAATCAGGTCGCTAGCGGGAGGGGAAATACGCAGTATTTT. The chain carries TRBV7-2 and TRBJ2-3; 12 positions agree with TRBD2. There are 18 residues in the CDR3. J gave up 7 bases and V 2 bases, and 13 bases lay outside the gene matches. Germline loops: CDR1 SGHTA, CDR2 FQGNSA.

The chain links TRBV2 to TRBJ2-1, with D perhaps being TRBD1 or TRBD2 (5 bases each). Germline values: CDR1 SNHLY, CDR2 FYNNEI. Trimming took 8 bases from V and 2 from J, leaving 16 bases between them. The CDR3 extends over 15 amino acids. Here the CDR3 DNA reads TGTGCCAGCGACAACGGGGCAGATGCCTACAATGAGCAGTTCTTC. Its protein product is CASDNGADAYNEQFF.

The V and J genes are TRBV19 and TRBJ1-1; possibly TRBD1 for D (6 bases). Trimming took off 4 bases at V and 1 base at J, with 7 bases between the two ends. CDR1 is LNHDA, CDR2 SQIVND, per germline (reference sequence). There are 13 residues in the CDR3. CDR3 protein: CASSTGQNTEAFF. In nucleotides, the CDR3 is TGTGCCAGTAGTACGGGACAGAACACTGAAGCTTTCTTT.

The V and J genes are TRBV25-1 and TRBJ1-3; unclear D gene. Germline CDR1 is MGHDK and CDR2 is SYGVNS. Trimming pared 8 bases from V and 0 bases from J, leaving 8 bases between. CDR3 length: 13 residues. The CDR3 DNA is TGTGCCAGCCGAGAGAGCTCTGGAAACACCATATATTTT. This sequence encodes CASRESSGNTIYF.

The J gene is TRBJ2-1, the V gene TRBV27; the D gene is possibly TRBD1 (5 bases). Trimming cost V 9 bases and J 5 bases, with 20 bases left between them. In germline, CDR1 is MNHEY, CDR2 SMNVEV (reference sequence). The CDR3 covers 15 residues. In DNA form, the CDR3 reads TGTGCCAGTTCGAGACAGCCCCACTTAAACAATGAGCAGTTCTTC. Its protein product is CASSRQPHLNNEQFF.